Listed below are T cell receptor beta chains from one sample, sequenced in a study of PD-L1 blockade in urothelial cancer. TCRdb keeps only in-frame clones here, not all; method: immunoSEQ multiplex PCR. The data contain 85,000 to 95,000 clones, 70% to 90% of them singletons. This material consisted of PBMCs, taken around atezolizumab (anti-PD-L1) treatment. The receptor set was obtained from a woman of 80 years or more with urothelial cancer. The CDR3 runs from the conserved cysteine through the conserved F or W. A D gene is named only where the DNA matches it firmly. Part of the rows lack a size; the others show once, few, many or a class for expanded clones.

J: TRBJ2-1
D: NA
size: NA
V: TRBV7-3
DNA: TGTGCCAGCAGCTTAGGGGGAGGAGATTACAATGAGCAGTTCTTC
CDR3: CASSLGGGDYNEQFF

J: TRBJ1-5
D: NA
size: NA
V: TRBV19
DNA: TGTGCCAGTAACAAGATAAATCAGCCCCAGCATTTT
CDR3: CASNKINQPQHF

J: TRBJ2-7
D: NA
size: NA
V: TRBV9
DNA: TGTGCCAGCAGAGTAGACAGGAGCTCCTACGAGCAGTACTTC
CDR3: CASRVDRSSYEQYF

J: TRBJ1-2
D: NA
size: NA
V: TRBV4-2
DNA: TGTGCCAGCAGCCAAGATCTCAGGGTCGCTGGCTACACCTTC
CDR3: CASSQDLRVAGYTF

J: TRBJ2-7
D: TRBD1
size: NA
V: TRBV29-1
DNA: TGCAGCGTTGGAGAGGACAGGGCCCGCGAGCAGTACTTC
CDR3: CSVGEDRAREQYF

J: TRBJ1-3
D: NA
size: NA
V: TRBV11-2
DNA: TGTGCCAGCAGCTTAGCGCAGGGCCTCTCTGGAAACACCATATATTTT
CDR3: CASSLAQGLSGNTIYF

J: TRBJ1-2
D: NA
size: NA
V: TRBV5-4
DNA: TGTGCCAGCAGCCTCCCCCGCGGGTCCTCAAACGTCTACACCTTC
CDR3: CASSLPRGSSNVYTF

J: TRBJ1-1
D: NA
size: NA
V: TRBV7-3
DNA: TGTGCCAGCAGCTCCACAGGGAACACTGAAGCTTTCTTT
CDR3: CASSSTGNTEAFF

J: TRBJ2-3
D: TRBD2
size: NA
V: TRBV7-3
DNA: TGTGCCAGCAGCATGGGACTAGCGGGAGCTGCAGATACGCAGTATTTT
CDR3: CASSMGLAGAADTQYF

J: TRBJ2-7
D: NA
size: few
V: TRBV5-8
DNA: TGTGCCAGCAGGTCGTCAGGGACTCGTGACGAGCAGTACTTC
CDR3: CASRSSGTRDEQYF

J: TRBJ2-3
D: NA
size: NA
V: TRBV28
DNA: TGTGCCAGCAGTTCCGTCACAGATACGCAGTATTTT
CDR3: CASSSVTDTQYF

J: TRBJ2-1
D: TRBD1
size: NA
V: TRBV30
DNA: TGTGCCTGGAGTGTCAAGACAGGGGGCTTCTACAATGAGCAGTTCTTC
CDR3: CAWSVKTGGFYNEQFF

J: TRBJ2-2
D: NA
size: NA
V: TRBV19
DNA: TGTGCCAGTAGTATTAGATATCCGAACACCGGGGAGCTGTTTTTT
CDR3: CASSIRYPNTGELFF

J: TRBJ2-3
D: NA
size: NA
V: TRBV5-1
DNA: TGCGCCAGCAGCTTGGACGGACTGGGTGCAGATACGCAGTATTTT
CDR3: CASSLDGLGADTQYF

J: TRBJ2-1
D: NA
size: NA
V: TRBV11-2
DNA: TGTGCCAGCAGCTTAGCAGCCTACAATGAGCAGTTCTTC
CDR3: CASSLAAYNEQFF

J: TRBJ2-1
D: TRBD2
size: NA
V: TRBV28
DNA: TGTGCCAGCAGTCTTAGCGGGAGAGTGGCTTTTGGTAATGAGCAGTTCTTC
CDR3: CASSLSGRVAFGNEQFF

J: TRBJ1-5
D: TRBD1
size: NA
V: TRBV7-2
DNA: TGTGCCAGCAGCCCGACAGGGCAAAATCAGCCCCAGCATTTT
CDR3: CASSPTGQNQPQHF

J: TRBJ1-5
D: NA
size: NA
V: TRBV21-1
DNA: TGTGCCAGCAGCAAGATCCGCAGGGATAGCAATCAGCCCCAGCATTTT
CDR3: CASSKIRRDSNQPQHF

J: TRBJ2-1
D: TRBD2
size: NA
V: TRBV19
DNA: TGTGCCAGTGGGACTAGCGGCTCCATGGGTGAGCAGTTCTTC
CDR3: CASGTSGSMGEQFF

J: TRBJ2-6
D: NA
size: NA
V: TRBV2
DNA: TGTGCCAGCAGTGACGACAAATCTGGGGCCAACGTCCTGACTTTC
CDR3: CASSDDKSGANVLTF

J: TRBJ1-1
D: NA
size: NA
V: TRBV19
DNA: TGTGCCAGTAGTCCTGGACAGACTGAAGCTTTCTTT
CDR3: CASSPGQTEAFF

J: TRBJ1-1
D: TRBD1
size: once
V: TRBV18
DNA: TGTGCCAGCTCACCACGACAGGGGGCGGGGACTGAAGCTTTCTTT
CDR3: CASSPRQGAGTEAFF

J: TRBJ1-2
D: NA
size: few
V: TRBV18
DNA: TGTGCCAGCTCAGACAATAACTATGGCTACACCTTC
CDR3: CASSDNNYGYTF

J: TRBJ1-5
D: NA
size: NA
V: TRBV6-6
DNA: TGTGCCAGCAAGCAGGGGAAGTATAGCAATCAGCCCCAGCATTTT
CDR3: CASKQGKYSNQPQHF

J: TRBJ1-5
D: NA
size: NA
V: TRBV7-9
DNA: TGTGCCAGCAGCTTAGGGGACAACAGCCTCCAGCCCCAGCATTTT
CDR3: CASSLGDNSLQPQHF

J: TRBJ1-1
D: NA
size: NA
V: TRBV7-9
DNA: TGTGCCAGCAGCTTAGCGAGAGACTCTCAAGCTTTCTTT
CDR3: CASSLARDSQAFF

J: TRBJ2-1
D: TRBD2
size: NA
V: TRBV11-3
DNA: TGTGCCAGCAGCTCACCGGGACTAGCAGGAAATGAGCAGTTCTTC
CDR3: CASSSPGLAGNEQFF

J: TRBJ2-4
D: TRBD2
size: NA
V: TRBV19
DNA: TGTGCCAGTAGCCAGACTAGCGGGAGCGGTCAGTACTTC
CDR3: CASSQTSGSGQYF

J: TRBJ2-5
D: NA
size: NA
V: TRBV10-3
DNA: TGTGCCATCAGTGCGCGCCGGGACACCCAAGAGACCCAGTACTTC
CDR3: CAISARRDTQETQYF

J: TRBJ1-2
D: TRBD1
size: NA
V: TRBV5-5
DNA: TGTGCCAGCAGCTTGGATTGGACAGGGTCAAGGGATAGTGGCTACACCTTC
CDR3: CASSLDWTGSRDSGYTF

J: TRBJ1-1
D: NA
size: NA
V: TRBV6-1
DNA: TGTGCCAGCAGTGAAGCGTGGGGCCCGAACACTGAAGCTTTCTTT
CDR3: CASSEAWGPNTEAFF

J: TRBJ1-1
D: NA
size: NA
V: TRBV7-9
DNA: TGTGCCAGCAGCCCCAGGGACACCATGACTGAAGCTTTCTTT
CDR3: CASSPRDTMTEAFF

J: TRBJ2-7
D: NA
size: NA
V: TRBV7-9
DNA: TGTGCCAGCAGCTCGGCCCGAGGCATCGGGTCCTACGAGCAGTACTTC
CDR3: CASSSARGIGSYEQYF

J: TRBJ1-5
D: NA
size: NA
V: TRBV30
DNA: TGTGCCTCGCGGGCGGCGGGCAATCAGCCCCAGCATTTT
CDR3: CASRAAGNQPQHF

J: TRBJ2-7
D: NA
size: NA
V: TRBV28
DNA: TGTGCCAGCAGTTTTGGCGGCGGAAATACCTACGAGCAGTACTTC
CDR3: CASSFGGGNTYEQYF

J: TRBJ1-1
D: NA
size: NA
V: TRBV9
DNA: TGTGCCAGCAGCGTAGCCGCAGGGAACACTGAAGCTTTCTTT
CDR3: CASSVAAGNTEAFF

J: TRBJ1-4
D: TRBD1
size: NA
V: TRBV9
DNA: TGTGCCAGCAGTGAAACCGGGACAGCTAATGAAAAACTGTTTTTT
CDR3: CASSETGTANEKLFF

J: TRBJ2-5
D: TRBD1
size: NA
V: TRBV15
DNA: TGTGCCACCAGCGGGACAGGGGGCCGAGAGACCCAGTACTTC
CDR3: CATSGTGGRETQYF

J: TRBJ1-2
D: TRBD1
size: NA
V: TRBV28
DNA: TGTGCCAGCAGGGAGAGACAGGGCCTGGGAGGCTACACCTTC
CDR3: CASRERQGLGGYTF

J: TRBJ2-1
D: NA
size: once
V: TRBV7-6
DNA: TGTGCCAGCAGCCGGAGCGGCGATGAGCAGTTCTTC
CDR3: CASSRSGDEQFF

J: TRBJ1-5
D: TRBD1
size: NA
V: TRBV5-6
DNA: TGTGCCAGCAGCACCGGGACAGTTAGCAATCAGCCCCAGCATTTT
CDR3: CASSTGTVSNQPQHF

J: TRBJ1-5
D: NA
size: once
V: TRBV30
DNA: TGTGCCTGGAGTGTAGTCCAGGGTCAGCCCCAGCATTTT
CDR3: CAWSVVQGQPQHF

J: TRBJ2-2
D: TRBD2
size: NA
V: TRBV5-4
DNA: TGTGCCAGCAGCTCTAGACTAGCAACGAACACCGGGGAGCTGTTTTTT
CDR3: CASSSRLATNTGELFF

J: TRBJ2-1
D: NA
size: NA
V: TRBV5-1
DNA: TGCGCCAGCAGCTCCTTTAGCGGCAGCTCCTACAATGAGCAGTTCTTC
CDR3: CASSSFSGSSYNEQFF

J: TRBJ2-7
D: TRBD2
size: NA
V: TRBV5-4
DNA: TGTGCCAGCAGTAGCCCGCGGGAGGGCCTAAACTACGAGCAGTACTTC
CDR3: CASSSPREGLNYEQYF

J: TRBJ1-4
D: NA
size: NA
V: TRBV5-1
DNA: TGCGCCAGCAGCTTGACCGGGACTCTTAATGAAAAACTGTTTTTT
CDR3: CASSLTGTLNEKLFF

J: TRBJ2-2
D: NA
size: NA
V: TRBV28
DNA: TGTGCCAGCAGTTTATATCCAGGTTCCGGGGAGCTGTTTTTT
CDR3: CASSLYPGSGELFF

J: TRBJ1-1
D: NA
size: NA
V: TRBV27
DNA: TGTGCCAGCAGTCGGACACCCTTGGAAGCTTTCTTT
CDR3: CASSRTPLEAFF

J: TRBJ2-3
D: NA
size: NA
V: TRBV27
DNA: TGTGCCAGTCTACACCCAACGGGGTTAACGCAGTATTTT
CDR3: CASLHPTGLTQYF

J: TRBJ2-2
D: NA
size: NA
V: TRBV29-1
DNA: TGCAGCGCTCGGGGGACCGGGGAGCTGTTTTTT
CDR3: CSARGTGELFF